This TCR beta chain derives from a study of blood T cells in healthy people across ages. The second PCR ran roughly 7 to 12 cycles with a sample-barcoded 5' primer and J-beta primers. Using its own MiXCR run on the 5' RACE reads, TCRdb lists one record per CDR3 protein. The table lists approximately 800,000 distinct CDR3 sequences, roughly 26% of them singletons, with over 2.5% in the top ten. V lost 3 bases, J lost 6 bases, and 14 bases lay in between. This CDR3 is 14 amino acids long. Germline V lookup: CDR1 MNHEY, CDR2 SVGAGI. The sample was also reused in another study, on T cells of mothers and their children.

Input material: blood. The chain employs TRBV6-5 and TRBJ2-5; tentative D call: TRBD2 (6 bases). The source of this sequence is a boy between 5 and 17 years old in good health. DNA for the CDR3: TGTGCCAGCAGTTATGGGCTAGCGCGGAAGACCCAGTACTTC. It encodes CASSYGLARKTQYF.